The 11 T cell receptor beta chains given below trace back to one sample, sequenced in a study of OX40 agonist ivuxolimab in advanced cancers. Libraries were prepared by immunoSEQ multiplex PCR; TCRdb keeps only in-frame clonotypes and omits some of them. The table has around 76,000 clones, around 94% seen once. The sample in question was CD4+ or CD8+ T cells sorted from blood, obtained in a trial of the OX40 agonist ivuxolimab. Receptor source: an adult with an advanced solid tumor such as melanoma, head and neck, liver or kidney cancer.

The genes are TRBV9 and TRBJ1-1; unclear D gene. Trimming removed 3 bases from V and 5 bases from J, with 11 bases in between. Germline assignment: CDR1 SGDLS and CDR2 YYNGEE. The length of the CDR3 is 13 residues. CDR3 in amino acids: CASSEGTGTEAFF. CDR3 nucleotides: TGTGCCAGCAGCGAGGGAACGGGGACTGAAGCTTTCTTT.

The chain links TRBV5-1 to TRBJ2-4; TRBD1 matches at 9 bases. The ends lost 2 bases at V and 8 bases at J; junction bases unmatched: 2. This CDR3 is built from 13 residues. Germline-derived CDR1 and CDR2 are SGHRS and YFSETQ. The CDR3 here is CASSFWTGDIQYF. Here the CDR3 DNA reads TGCGCCAGCAGCTTCTGGACAGGGGACATTCAGTACTTC.

This sequence joins TRBV6-5 and TRBJ1-1; D is undetermined. Deletions cut 5 bases from V and 4 bases from J, with 14 bases between. Per germline, CDR1 MNHEY and CDR2 SVGAGI. The CDR3 covers 14 residues. This chain's CDR3 is CASSIGPVSTEAFF. DNA of the CDR3: TGTGCCAGCAGTATAGGGCCGGTCAGCACTGAAGCTTTCTTT.

This sequence joins TRBV7-6 and TRBJ2-3; D is possibly TRBD2 (6 bases). Deletions cut 5 bases from V and 6 bases from J, with 18 bases between. The germline V gene encodes CDR1 SGHVS and CDR2 FNYEAQ. The CDR3 runs to 15 residues. CDR3 residues: CASSTYPGGGDTQYF. DNA for the CDR3: TGTGCCAGCAGCACCTATCCCGGGGGTGGGGATACGCAGTATTTT.

This clone was recorded once. This sequence joins TRBV6-5 and TRBJ2-3; TRBD1 agrees at 7 bases. The germline CDR1 and CDR2 sequences are MNHEY and SVGAGI. V lost 6 bases to trimming and J lost 6 bases; unmatched junction nucleotides: 9. This CDR3 contains 14 residues. Written as DNA, the CDR3 is TGTGCCAGCAGAGACAGGGTGTCGGTGGATACGCAGTATTTT. Translation gives CASRDRVSVDTQYF.

The rearrangement joins TRBV6-5 to TRBJ1-1; a weak D match, TRBD1 (6 bases). The CDR3 covers 15 residues. The germline V gene has CDR1 MNHEY and CDR2 SVGAGI. The V end lost 6 bases, the J end lost 1 base, and 15 bases lay between the germline ends. In nucleotides, the CDR3 is TGTGCCAGCAGCCAAGCGACAGGAGCGAACACTGAAGCTTTCTTT. Translated: CASSQATGANTEAFF.

The rearrangement uses TRBV19 and TRBJ2-1, with TRBD2 matching 12 bases. CDR1 and CDR2 from the germline V gene are LNHDA and SQIVND (reference sequence). The CDR3 is 20 residues long. The V segment lost 4 bases and the J segment 2 bases; nucleotides outside the gene matches: 15. The CDR3 reads CASSKNPLILAGGPYNEQFF. CDR3 in DNA: TGTGCCAGTAGTAAGAATCCCCTGATTCTAGCGGGAGGGCCCTACAATGAGCAGTTCTTC.

The chain links TRBV6-5 to TRBJ2-2; 9 nucleotides match TRBD2. The V and J ends lost 5 bases and 2 bases, in that order; junction bases with no gene match: 3. The CDR3 is 15 residues long. CDR1 MNHEY and CDR2 SVGAGI come from the germline V gene. CDR3 sequence reads: CASSLSGSNTGELFF. CDR3 sequence (DNA): TGTGCCAGCAGTCTTAGCGGGAGTAACACCGGGGAGCTGTTTTTT.

The chain recombines TRBV4-3 with TRBJ2-5, with 7 positions matching TRBD1. The DNA end lines up better with TRBJ2-7; the J call may be wrong. CDR1 LGHNA and CDR2 YSLEER come from the germline V gene. This CDR3 is 15 amino acids long. The CDR3, as DNA: TGCGCCAGCAGCTACATGGGGACAGCCGCCTACGAGCAGTACTTC. This encodes CASSYMGTAAYEQYF.

The rearrangement uses TRBV27 and TRBJ1-4; D perhaps matches TRBD1 (6 bases). Looked up from germline, CDR1 is MNHEY and CDR2 is SMNVEV (reference sequence). Trimming took 5 bases from V and 8 from J, leaving 15 bases between them. The length of the CDR3 is 14 residues. DNA of the CDR3: TGTGCCAGCAGTGAAACAGGGTTAAGGGAAAAACTGTTTTTT. Amino acids: CASSETGLREKLFF.

The rearrangement uses TRBV11-2 and TRBJ2-3, with a tentative D call TRBD2 (6 bases). From germline, CDR1 is SGHAT and CDR2 FQNNGV. Trimming shortened V by 1 base and J by 5 bases, and 13 bases separated the two germline ends. The CDR3 is made up of 15 amino acids. The DNA of the CDR3 is TGTGCCAGCAGCTTAGTTGGGAGACTAGGAGATACGCAGTATTTT. It codes for CASSLVGRLGDTQYF.